Described below is a single T cell receptor beta chain sequence and its context. Its antigen is as yet unknown. This sample is part of a study of CD8 T cells in ankylosing spondylitis. Study findings and constraints: Researchers reportedly found disease-linked clones significantly enriched in matched ankylosing spondylitis synovial fluid.

Germline V gene data show CDR1 as MNHNS and CDR2 as SASEGT. V lost 5 bases to trimming and J lost 1 base, with 11 bases between them. The CDR3 totals 14 residues. TCRdb processed the 5' RACE reads anew with MiXCR; each CDR3 protein has one entry. This table holds roughly 150,000 distinct CDR3 sequences, 30% to 40% found once. The sample was synovial fluid, either unsorted or a sorted T cell fraction (not recorded which). This clonotype was obtained from a male donor with ankylosing spondylitis. The rearrangement links TRBV6-1 to TRBJ1-2; D unresolved. The CDR3 reads CASSPRAGNYGYTF. CDR3 in DNA: TGTGCCAGCAGTCCCCGGGCGGGTAACTATGGCTACACCTTC.